The 11 T cell receptor beta chains in this list originate from one sample, sequenced in a study of identical twins. Each CDR3 protein is one row after TCRdb ran MiXCR on the 5' RACE reads. The sample has about 900,000 distinct CDR3 sequences, 12% seen once. Separately, the same data were catalogued under a study of yellow fever vaccine responses in identical twins.

Sequenced input: PBMCs. The receptors originated from a woman aged 18-29 years in good health.

This clonotype was counted only a few times. The CDR3 protein is CSAPGAVSSYNEQFF. The CDR3 bases are TGCAGTGCGCCTGGAGCGGTTTCCTCCTACAATGAGCAGTTCTTC. The chain is built from TRBV20-1 and TRBJ2-1; D is possibly TRBD2 (5 bases). This CDR3 contains 15 residues. V dropped 6 bases and J dropped 0 bases, with 15 bases sitting between them. Germline-derived CDR1 and CDR2 are DFQATT and SNEGSKA (reference sequence).

There are many counts of this clonotype. The V call is TRBV7-6, the J call TRBJ2-1, with 10 nucleotides matching TRBD2. The CDR3 consists of 16 residues. Losses at the gene ends were 1 base for V and 3 bases for J; bases not matched to a gene: 3. Germline V gene data show CDR1 as SGHVS and CDR2 as FNYEAQ. The CDR3 DNA follows: TGTGCCAGCAGCTTAGAACTAGCGGGAAACTACAATGAGCAGTTCTTC. Its translation: CASSLELAGNYNEQFF.

This rearrangement joins TRBV4-1 to TRBJ2-4, with D hard to call. Trimming took 0 bases from V and 4 from J, leaving 7 bases between them. Germline V gene lookup returns CDR1 MGHRA and CDR2 YSYEKL. This CDR3 spans 14 amino acids. Here the CDR3 DNA reads TGCGCCAGCAGCCAAGATGGTGGAAAAAACATTCAGTACTTC. This gives the protein CASSQDGGKNIQYF.

This clonotype was counted ten times or more. The J gene is TRBJ2-2, the V gene TRBV14; a weak D match, TRBD1 (6 bases). The CDR3 extends over 13 amino acids. CDR1 and CDR2 from the germline V gene are SGHDN and FVKESK. Trimming removed 3 bases at V and 6 bases at J, with 8 bases between. CDR3 DNA: TGTGCCAGCAGCCATACAGGGTCCGGGGAGCTGTTTTTT. It yields the protein CASSHTGSGELFF.

This clonotype has a handful of counts. The V call is TRBV2, the J call TRBJ2-1, with 9 bases matching TRBD2. The CDR3 is made up of 10 amino acids. After removal of 10 bases from V and 12 bases from J, the junction contained 4 bases not matched to a gene. The germline V gene has CDR1 SNHLY and CDR2 FYNNEI. The CDR3 DNA sequence: TGTGCCATCGCTAGCGGGGTGCAGTTCTTC. Translating gives CAIASGVQFF.

The rearrangement links TRBV18 to TRBJ2-1; D remains ambiguous. CDR1 and CDR2 from the germline V gene are KGHSH and LQKENI. Trimming pared 1 base from V and 7 bases from J, leaving 8 bases between. The CDR3 has 13 residues. CDR3 amino acids: CASSPRKGNEQFF. The CDR3 DNA follows: TGTGCCAGCTCACCACGGAAGGGTAATGAGCAGTTCTTC.

This clonotype was picked up a small number of times. The chain is built from TRBV25-1 and TRBJ2-3, with TRBD2 matching 11 bases. Germline CDR1 MGHDK, CDR2 SYGVNS. Trimming took 7 bases from V and 3 from J; bases not matched to a gene: 6. This CDR3 has 15 amino acids. The CDR3 DNA reads as TGTGCCAGCACGGTAGCGGGAGGGCCGACAGATACGCAGTATTTT. Protein: CASTVAGGPTDTQYF.

A few counts support this clonotype. The rearrangement uses TRBV28 and TRBJ2-3; TRBD2 matches at 11 bases. Unmatched junction bases numbered 9, after V lost 6 bases and J lost 7 bases. Looked up from germline, CDR1 is MDHEN and CDR2 is SYDVKM. The CDR3 extends over 15 amino acids. The CDR3 coding sequence is TGTGCCAGCAGCCCCGGGACTAGCGGATCTAATACGCAGTATTTT. The encoded protein is CASSPGTSGSNTQYF.

This clonotype showed up many times. The rearrangement joins TRBV20-1 to TRBJ1-1, with no clear D. Germline CDR1 DFQATT, CDR2 SNEGSKA (reference sequence). This CDR3 spans 12 amino acids. Trimming pared 3 bases from V and 1 base from J, leaving 6 bases between. CDR3: CSARYGNTEAFF. For the CDR3, the DNA is TGCAGTGCTAGGTACGGGAACACTGAAGCTTTCTTT.

This clonotype was observed a handful of times. The CDR3 region has the DNA TGTGCCAGCAGCCAAGAGTCCGGGACAGGGACGCAGACCCAGTACTTC. Translation gives CASSQESGTGTQTQYF. The chain couples TRBV4-2 to TRBJ2-5, with TRBD1 identical over 9 bases. Unmatched junction bases numbered 8, after V lost 0 bases and J lost 6 bases. This CDR3 has 16 residues. Germline CDR1 LGHNA, CDR2 YNFKEQ.

The V call is TRBV10-3, the J call TRBJ1-1; D not resolved. The germline V gene has CDR1 ENHRY and CDR2 SYGVKD. The germline V and J ends were trimmed by 3 bases and 8 bases, with 19 bases remaining between them. The CDR3 has 15 amino acids. The CDR3 spells CAISDTSDLPSEAFF. The DNA for the CDR3 is TGTGCCATCAGTGACACCAGTGACCTCCCTTCGGAAGCTTTCTTT.